The rows below give T cell receptor beta chains drawn from one sample of a study of blood T cell repertoires in COVID-19. Data came from immunoSEQ multiplex PCR; TCRdb stores just in-frame clones and leaves some out. Among 110,000 or so clones listed, nearly 90% were seen once. Sequencing input: peripheral blood. These TCRs come from a woman in her 70s who had recovered from COVID-19. CDR3s include the opening cysteine and the closing phenylalanine or tryptophan. D genes are given only for firm matches. Only part of the rows carry a size: once, few, many, or a class if the clone is expanded.

CDR3aa: CASSFRDRGRKLGGGYTF; CDR3nt: TGTGCCAGCAGTTTCCGGGACAGGGGGCGGAAACTTGGCGGTGGCTACACCTTC; abundance: NA; j_gene: TRBJ1-2; d_gene: TRBD1; v_gene: TRBV27
CDR3aa: CASSGTSGRTGANVLTF; CDR3nt: TGTGCCAGCAGCGGGACTAGCGGGAGAACTGGGGCCAACGTCCTGACTTTC; abundance: NA; j_gene: TRBJ2-6; d_gene: TRBD2; v_gene: TRBV7-9
CDR3aa: CASRGTGPGELFF; CDR3nt: TGTGCCAGCAGGGGGACTGGGCCCGGGGAGCTGTTTTTT; abundance: NA; j_gene: TRBJ2-2; d_gene: NA; v_gene: TRBV9
CDR3aa: CASSWATNTQYF; CDR3nt: TGTGCCAGCAGCTGGGCTACGAATACGCAGTATTTT; abundance: NA; j_gene: TRBJ2-3; d_gene: NA; v_gene: TRBV7-9
CDR3aa: CASSSGNQPQHF; CDR3nt: TGTGCCAGCAGTTCGGGTAATCAGCCCCAGCATTTT; abundance: few; j_gene: TRBJ1-5; d_gene: NA; v_gene: TRBV28
CDR3aa: CAISEFRDTEAFF; CDR3nt: TGTGCCATCAGTGAGTTCAGGGACACTGAAGCTTTCTTT; abundance: once; j_gene: TRBJ1-1; d_gene: NA; v_gene: TRBV10-3
CDR3aa: CASSEAPYRGRGYTF; CDR3nt: TGTGCCAGCAGTGAAGCCCCTTACAGGGGGCGCGGCTACACCTTC; abundance: few; j_gene: TRBJ1-2; d_gene: TRBD1; v_gene: TRBV6-1
CDR3aa: CASSTGAKNIQYF; CDR3nt: TGTGCCAGCAGCACAGGGGCCAAAAACATTCAGTACTTC; abundance: NA; j_gene: TRBJ2-4; d_gene: NA; v_gene: TRBV5-6
CDR3aa: CASSMRESGAETQYF; CDR3nt: TGTGCCAGCAGCATGCGGGAGAGTGGGGCGGAGACCCAGTACTTC; abundance: NA; j_gene: TRBJ2-5; d_gene: TRBD2; v_gene: TRBV7-2
CDR3aa: CASSPGTSGGLKTQYF; CDR3nt: TGCGCCAGCAGCCCCGGGACTAGCGGGGGGTTGAAGACCCAGTACTTC; abundance: NA; j_gene: TRBJ2-5; d_gene: TRBD2; v_gene: TRBV4-1
CDR3aa: CSGQGSYEQYF; CDR3nt: TGCAGCGGGCAGGGGTCCTACGAGCAGTACTTC; abundance: NA; j_gene: TRBJ2-7; d_gene: NA; v_gene: TRBV29-1
CDR3aa: CASRGGRSSNQPQHF; CDR3nt: TGTGCCAGCAGGGGCGGAAGGTCGAGCAATCAGCCCCAGCATTTT; abundance: NA; j_gene: TRBJ1-5; d_gene: NA; v_gene: TRBV19
CDR3aa: CASSLSRGSGNTIYF; CDR3nt: TGTGCCAGCAGTTTATCGCGGGGATCTGGAAACACCATATATTTT; abundance: few; j_gene: TRBJ1-3; d_gene: NA; v_gene: TRBV27
CDR3aa: CASSLAGTGAGSGNTIYF; CDR3nt: TGCGCCAGCAGCTTGGCAGGGACAGGGGCAGGCTCTGGAAACACCATATATTTT; abundance: NA; j_gene: TRBJ1-3; d_gene: TRBD1; v_gene: TRBV5-1
CDR3aa: CASSPGGDRDYEQYF; CDR3nt: TGTGCCAGCAGCCCCGGGGGGGACAGGGACTACGAGCAGTACTTC; abundance: NA; j_gene: TRBJ2-7; d_gene: NA; v_gene: TRBV28
CDR3aa: CASSGQGAGETQYF; CDR3nt: TGCGCCAGCAGCGGGCAGGGGGCAGGGGAGACCCAGTACTTC; abundance: NA; j_gene: TRBJ2-5; d_gene: TRBD1; v_gene: TRBV5-1
CDR3aa: CATSDSRVGDTGELFF; CDR3nt: TGTGCCACCAGTGATAGCAGGGTCGGCGACACCGGGGAGCTGTTTTTT; abundance: NA; j_gene: TRBJ2-2; d_gene: NA; v_gene: TRBV24-1
CDR3aa: CASSSRLAGGRNTGELFF; CDR3nt: TGTGCCAGCAGCAGTAGACTAGCGGGGGGAAGGAACACCGGGGAGCTGTTTTTT; abundance: NA; j_gene: TRBJ2-2; d_gene: NA; v_gene: TRBV21-1
CDR3aa: CASNSGGVRYEQYF; CDR3nt: TGTGCCAGCAATAGCGGGGGAGTACGCTACGAGCAGTACTTC; abundance: NA; j_gene: TRBJ2-7; d_gene: TRBD2; v_gene: TRBV28
CDR3aa: CASSQDRLPTNTIYF; CDR3nt: TGCGCCAGCAGCCAAGATCGACTGCCTACGAACACCATATATTTT; abundance: NA; j_gene: TRBJ1-3; d_gene: NA; v_gene: TRBV4-3
CDR3aa: CASSRTKPGDEQFF; CDR3nt: TGTGCCAGCAGCCGGACTAAGCCGGGGGATGAGCAGTTCTTC; abundance: NA; j_gene: TRBJ2-1; d_gene: NA; v_gene: TRBV9
CDR3aa: CASSTGWVREGYTF; CDR3nt: TGTGCCAGTAGTACTGGATGGGTCAGGGAAGGCTACACCTTC; abundance: NA; j_gene: TRBJ1-2; d_gene: NA; v_gene: TRBV19
CDR3aa: CASSQKGTSGDSYNEQFF; CDR3nt: TGTGCCAGCAGCCAAAAGGGGACTAGCGGGGACTCCTACAATGAGCAGTTCTTC; abundance: NA; j_gene: TRBJ2-1; d_gene: TRBD2; v_gene: TRBV4-2
CDR3aa: CASSFEEGAYF; CDR3nt: TGTGCCAGCAGCTTCGAGGAGGGGGCGTACTTC; abundance: few; j_gene: TRBJ2-6; d_gene: NA; v_gene: TRBV7-2
CDR3aa: CASILFSVETQYF; CDR3nt: TGTGCCAGCATCCTTTTTAGCGTGGAGACCCAGTACTTC; abundance: NA; j_gene: TRBJ2-5; d_gene: NA; v_gene: TRBV2
CDR3aa: CASSPTSGGTGELFF; CDR3nt: TGTGCCAGCAGCCCGACTAGCGGGGGCACCGGGGAGCTGTTTTTT; abundance: NA; j_gene: TRBJ2-2; d_gene: TRBD2; v_gene: TRBV7-3
CDR3aa: CATSGGLNEKLFF; CDR3nt: TGTGCCACCTCCGGGGGGTTGAATGAAAAACTGTTTTTT; abundance: NA; j_gene: TRBJ1-4; d_gene: NA; v_gene: TRBV6-5
CDR3aa: CASRTSGYNEQFF; CDR3nt: TGCGCCAGCAGGACTAGCGGATACAATGAGCAGTTCTTC; abundance: NA; j_gene: TRBJ2-1; d_gene: TRBD2; v_gene: TRBV10-2
CDR3aa: CASSAEGSGADTQYF; CDR3nt: TGTGCCAGCAGCGCCGAGGGGTCGGGGGCAGATACGCAGTATTTT; abundance: once; j_gene: TRBJ2-3; d_gene: NA; v_gene: TRBV7-2
CDR3aa: CASSGDRLAGATNEQFF; CDR3nt: TGTGCCAGCAGCGGGGACAGACTAGCGGGGGCTACCAATGAGCAGTTCTTC; abundance: NA; j_gene: TRBJ2-1; d_gene: TRBD2; v_gene: TRBV2
CDR3aa: CASSRRTSNYGYTF; CDR3nt: TGTGCCAGCAGCCGGAGAACATCTAACTATGGCTACACCTTC; abundance: NA; j_gene: TRBJ1-2; d_gene: NA; v_gene: TRBV5-6
CDR3aa: CASSPLTATNEKLFF; CDR3nt: TGTGCCAGCTCACCATTGACAGCAACTAATGAAAAACTGTTTTTT; abundance: NA; j_gene: TRBJ1-4; d_gene: NA; v_gene: TRBV18
CDR3aa: CASSLGQGRTEAFF; CDR3nt: TGTGCCAGCAGCTTAGGTCAGGGGCGAACTGAAGCTTTCTTT; abundance: NA; j_gene: TRBJ1-1; d_gene: NA; v_gene: TRBV7-3
CDR3aa: CASSQGSPLAPYEQYF; CDR3nt: TGTGCCAGCAGCCAAGGATCCCCACTAGCCCCCTACGAGCAGTACTTC; abundance: NA; j_gene: TRBJ2-7; d_gene: NA; v_gene: TRBV3-1/TRBV3-2
CDR3aa: CASSPRAGTTGELFF; CDR3nt: TGTGCCAGCAGCCCCCGGGCGGGGACCACCGGGGAGCTGTTTTTT; abundance: few; j_gene: TRBJ2-2; d_gene: NA; v_gene: TRBV3-1/TRBV3-2
CDR3aa: CASSIAHRGTEQFF; CDR3nt: TGTGCCAGTAGTATCGCCCATAGGGGCACTGAGCAGTTCTTC; abundance: NA; j_gene: TRBJ2-1; d_gene: NA; v_gene: TRBV19
CDR3aa: CASSLRGYNEQFF; CDR3nt: TGTGCCAGCAGCTTGCGGGGCTACAATGAGCAGTTCTTC; abundance: NA; j_gene: TRBJ2-1; d_gene: NA; v_gene: TRBV7-2
CDR3aa: CASRQNLGSGGAEDTDTQYF; CDR3nt: TGTGCCAGCAGGCAAAACTTGGGTAGCGGGGGGGCCGAGGACACAGATACGCAGTATTTT; abundance: NA; j_gene: TRBJ2-3; d_gene: TRBD2; v_gene: TRBV28
CDR3aa: CASSVAPQGREAFF; CDR3nt: TGTGCCAGCAGCGTAGCCCCACAGGGTAGGGAAGCTTTCTTT; abundance: NA; j_gene: TRBJ1-1; d_gene: NA; v_gene: TRBV9
CDR3aa: CASSLRQAIINSPLHF; CDR3nt: TGTGCCAGCAGCTTAAGACAGGCCATTATAAATTCACCCCTCCACTTT; abundance: once; j_gene: TRBJ1-6; d_gene: NA; v_gene: TRBV7-2
CDR3aa: CASSESPRGEQFF; CDR3nt: TGCGCCAGCAGTGAGTCTCCCAGGGGTGAGCAGTTCTTC; abundance: once; j_gene: TRBJ2-1; d_gene: NA; v_gene: TRBV10-1
CDR3aa: CASSVAWGREGGYTF; CDR3nt: TGTGCCAGCAGCGTAGCTTGGGGCAGGGAGGGTGGCTACACCTTC; abundance: NA; j_gene: TRBJ1-2; d_gene: NA; v_gene: TRBV9
CDR3aa: CASSPGGSIYEQYF; CDR3nt: TGTGCCAGCAGCCCCGGGGGGTCTATCTACGAGCAGTACTTC; abundance: NA; j_gene: TRBJ2-7; d_gene: TRBD2; v_gene: TRBV25-1
CDR3aa: CASSAIGGYGGYTF; CDR3nt: TGTGCCAGCAGCGCAATCGGGGGGTACGGTGGCTACACCTTC; abundance: NA; j_gene: TRBJ1-2; d_gene: NA; v_gene: TRBV9
CDR3aa: CASRGGDTTYEQYF; CDR3nt: TGTGCCAGCAGGGGGGGGGACACCACCTACGAGCAGTACTTC; abundance: NA; j_gene: TRBJ2-7; d_gene: NA; v_gene: TRBV6-5
CDR3aa: CASSSVSSGRVADTQYF; CDR3nt: TGTGCCAGCAGCTCCGTTTCCAGCGGGAGAGTAGCAGATACGCAGTATTTT; abundance: NA; j_gene: TRBJ2-3; d_gene: TRBD2; v_gene: TRBV9
CDR3aa: CASSVQGTAEAFF; CDR3nt: TGTGCCAGCAGCGTACAGGGGACGGCGGAAGCTTTCTTT; abundance: NA; j_gene: TRBJ1-1; d_gene: NA; v_gene: TRBV9
CDR3aa: CASSLTGEGLAPGTQYF; CDR3nt: TGTGCCAGCAGCTTAACGGGTGAGGGACTAGCTCCCGGTACGCAGTATTTT; abundance: NA; j_gene: TRBJ2-3; d_gene: TRBD2; v_gene: TRBV7-3
CDR3aa: CASSPSGLASRADTQYF; CDR3nt: TGTGCCAGCTCACCATCCGGACTAGCTTCCCGAGCAGATACGCAGTATTTT; abundance: NA; j_gene: TRBJ2-3; d_gene: TRBD2; v_gene: TRBV18
CDR3aa: CASSSRSGRPSYEQYF; CDR3nt: TGTGCCAGCAGCTCTAGAAGCGGGAGGCCCTCCTACGAGCAGTACTTC; abundance: few; j_gene: TRBJ2-7; d_gene: TRBD2; v_gene: TRBV7-2
CDR3aa: CASSVHPGLPRETQYF; CDR3nt: TGTGCCAGCAGTGTCCATCCGGGACTCCCAAGGGAGACCCAGTACTTC; abundance: once; j_gene: TRBJ2-5; d_gene: NA; v_gene: TRBV2
CDR3aa: CASRRDRGNTEAFF; CDR3nt: TGTGCCAGCAGGAGGGACAGGGGGAACACTGAAGCTTTCTTT; abundance: NA; j_gene: TRBJ1-1; d_gene: TRBD1; v_gene: TRBV6-5
CDR3aa: CASTKDGQGAGEQYF; CDR3nt: TGCGCCAGCACCAAAGACGGACAGGGGGCAGGGGAGCAGTACTTC; abundance: NA; j_gene: TRBJ2-7; d_gene: TRBD1; v_gene: TRBV5-1